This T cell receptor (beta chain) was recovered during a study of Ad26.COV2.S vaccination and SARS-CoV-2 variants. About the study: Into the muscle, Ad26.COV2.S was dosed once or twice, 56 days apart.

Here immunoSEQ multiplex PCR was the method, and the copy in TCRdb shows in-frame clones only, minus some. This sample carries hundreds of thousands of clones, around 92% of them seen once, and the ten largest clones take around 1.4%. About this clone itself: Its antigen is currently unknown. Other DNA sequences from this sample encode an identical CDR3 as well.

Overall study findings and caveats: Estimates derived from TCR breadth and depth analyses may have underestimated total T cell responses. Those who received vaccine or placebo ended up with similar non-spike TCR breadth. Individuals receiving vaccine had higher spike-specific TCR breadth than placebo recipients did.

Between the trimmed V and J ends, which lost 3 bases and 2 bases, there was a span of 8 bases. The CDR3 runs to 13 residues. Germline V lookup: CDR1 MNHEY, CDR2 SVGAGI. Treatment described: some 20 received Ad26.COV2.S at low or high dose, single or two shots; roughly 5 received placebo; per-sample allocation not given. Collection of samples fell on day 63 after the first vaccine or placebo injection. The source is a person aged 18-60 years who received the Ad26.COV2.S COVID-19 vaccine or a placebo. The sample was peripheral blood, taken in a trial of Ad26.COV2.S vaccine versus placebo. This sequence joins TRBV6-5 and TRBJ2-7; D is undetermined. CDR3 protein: CASSYLGAYEQYF. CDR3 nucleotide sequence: TGTGCCAGCAGTTATCTCGGAGCCTACGAGCAGTACTTC.